The present entry profiles one TCR beta chain with its context. Antigen specificity is unknown. Stated treatment: over 15 received Ad26.COV2.S at low or high dose, single or two shots; several received placebo; per-sample allocation not given. All samples were drawn on day 63, counting from the first vaccine or placebo injection. The vaccine antigen was prefusion-stabilized Wuhan SARS-CoV-2 spike. This entry is derived from a study of Ad26.COV2.S vaccination and SARS-CoV-2 variants. Study as a whole: In the COV1001 trial, the donor was in the Ad26.COV2.S arm. The study, taken as a whole, reports: Breadth of non-spike TCRs did not differ between vaccinees and placebo recipients. The study found higher spike-specific TCR breadth in vaccine than placebo recipients.

Sequencing used immunoSEQ multiplex PCR; TCRdb keeps in-frame clones, though not all of them. The profile shows about 440,000 clones, 90% of them singletons. The sequence came from a person between 18 and 60 years old who received the Ad26.COV2.S COVID-19 vaccine or a placebo. The material sequenced was peripheral blood, taken in a trial of Ad26.COV2.S vaccine versus placebo.

CDR3 DNA: TGTGCCAGCAGCCTTGGACTAGCGGGAGGTCAAGAGACCCAGTACTTC. The encoded protein is CASSLGLAGGQETQYF. The genes are TRBV3-1 (or the pseudogene TRBV3-2) and TRBJ2-5, with 14 bases lining up with TRBD2. The CDR3 runs to 16 residues. The germline gives CDR1 LGHDT, CDR2 YNNKEL (reference sequence). Germline trimming cut 4 bases from V and 2 bases from J; bases unmatched to any gene: 3.